This TCR beta chain was obtained from a study of PD-1 blockade in classical Hodgkin lymphoma. Indicated time point: cycle 4 day 1 (C4D1), after 6 weeks of nivolumab. In every patient, relapse followed autologous stem cell transplantation, while exposure to brentuximab vedotin differed. Regarding the study as a whole: Reported findings placed baseline TCR diversity lower in newly diagnosed patients (compared with healthy donors).

Profiling relied on immunoSEQ multiplex PCR, and the TCRdb table lists in-frame clones only, not all of them. The sample has about 7,000 clones, over 60% seen once; the top ten hold 42%. The CDR3 consists of 15 residues. J was trimmed by 4 bases and V by 5 bases; bases with no gene match: 6. Germline V lookup: CDR1 MDHEN, CDR2 SYDVKM. On this clone itself: The antigen is unknown.

The J gene is TRBJ2-5, the V gene TRBV28; 11 bases are shared with TRBD2. Material: peripheral blood mononuclear cells (PBMCs), obtained before the fourth cycle of nivolumab. The clonotype comes from a human donor with classical Hodgkin lymphoma. As DNA, the CDR3 is TGTGCCAGCAGTCCCGCGGGACTAGCGGTAGAGACCCAGTACTTC. This translates into CASSPAGLAVETQYF.